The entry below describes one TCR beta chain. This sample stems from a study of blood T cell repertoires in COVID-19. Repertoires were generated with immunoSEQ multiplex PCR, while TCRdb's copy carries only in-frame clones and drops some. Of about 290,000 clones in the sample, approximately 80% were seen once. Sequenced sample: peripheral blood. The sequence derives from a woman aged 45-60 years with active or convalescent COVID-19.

The chain's CDR3 is CASTVSFGQGAEGYGYTF. Written as DNA, the CDR3 is TGTGCCAGCACCGTATCGTTCGGGCAGGGTGCCGAAGGCTATGGCTACACCTTC. The gene calls are TRBV7-9 and TRBJ1-2, with D perhaps TRBD1 (5 bases). CDR3 size: 18 residues. Germline V gene lookup returns CDR1 SEHNR and CDR2 FQNEAQ (reference sequence). Trimming pared 7 bases from V and 4 bases from J, leaving 28 bases between. The complete variable domain, with remaining parts taken from reference TRBV7-9 and TRBJ1-2, reads DTGVSQNPRHKITKRGQNVTFRCDPISEHNRLYWYRQTLGQGPEFLTYFQNEAQLEKSRLLSDRFSAERPKGSFSTLEIQRTEQGDSAMYLCASTVSFGQGAEGYGYTFGSGTRLTVV.